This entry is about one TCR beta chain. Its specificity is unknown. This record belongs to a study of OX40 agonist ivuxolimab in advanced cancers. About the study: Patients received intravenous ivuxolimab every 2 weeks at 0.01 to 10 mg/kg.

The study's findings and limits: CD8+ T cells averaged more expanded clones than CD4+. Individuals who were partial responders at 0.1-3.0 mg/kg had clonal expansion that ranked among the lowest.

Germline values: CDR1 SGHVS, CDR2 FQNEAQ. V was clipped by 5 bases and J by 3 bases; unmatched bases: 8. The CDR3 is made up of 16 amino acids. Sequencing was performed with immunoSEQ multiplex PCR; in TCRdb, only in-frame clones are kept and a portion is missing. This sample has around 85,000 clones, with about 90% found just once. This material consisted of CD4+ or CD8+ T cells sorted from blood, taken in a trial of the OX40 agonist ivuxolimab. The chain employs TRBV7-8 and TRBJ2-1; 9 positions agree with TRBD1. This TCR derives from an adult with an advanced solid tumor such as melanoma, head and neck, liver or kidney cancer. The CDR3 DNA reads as TGTGCCAGCAGCCCAACGCGGGGACAGGGCTACAATGAGCAGTTCTTC. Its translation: CASSPTRGQGYNEQFF.